This T cell receptor (beta chain) stems from a study of cytomegalovirus exposure and HLA in healthy donors. The CDR3 spans 15 residues. The germline gives CDR1 SGHAT, CDR2 FQNNGV. Trimming took 5 bases from V and 4 from J; bases not matched to a gene: 6. PCR primers comprised 60 Vbeta and 13 Jbeta primers. The repertoire was sequenced with immunoSEQ multiplex PCR; TCRdb's copy has only in-frame clones and lacks some. The table shows roughly 250,000 clones, with about four fifths occurring only once. The sequence derives from a girl aged 2 to 9 in good health and CMV-seronegative. The genes are TRBV11-2 and TRBJ1-4; 8 nucleotides align to TRBD1. The specimen was PBMCs. The CDR3: CASSLTGGNNEKLFF. CDR3 bases: TGTGCCAGCAGCCTTACAGGGGGGAATAATGAAAAACTGTTTTTT.